Sequencing of this TCR beta chain was carried out in a study of pediatric ulcerative colitis. This clone is a singleton in its sample. Germline CDR1 and CDR2: MGHRA and YSYEKL. Trimming removed 7 bases from V and 0 bases from J, with 15 bases in between. The CDR3 length is 15 residues. Colonoscopy and blood draw happened at the same time. TCRdb's copy holds only in-frame clones and misses some; the assay was immunoSEQ multiplex PCR. The data show 57,000 or so clones, 87% seen once. The source material was blood. V gene TRBV4-1 combines with J gene TRBJ1-1, with D perhaps TRBD1 (6 bases). The TCR originated in a boy aged 5-17 years who was a control in a study of pediatric ulcerative colitis. The CDR3 bases are TGCGCCAGCAAGGGCAGGGGTATCATGAACACTGAAGCTTTCTTT. Translated, it gives CASKGRGIMNTEAFF.